A selection of T cell receptor beta chains follows, all from one sample in a study of blood T cells in healthy people across ages. TCRdb reanalysed the 5' RACE reads using MiXCR and keeps one entry per CDR3 protein. This sample has 920,000 or so distinct CDR3 sequences, with 35% to 50% found just once. Sequenced sample: blood. The receptors derive from a woman aged 60-70 years in good health. Each CDR3 is given with its conserved first and last residue. Each record gives: V gene, J gene, D gene, clone size, CDR3 protein, CDR3 DNA. A D gene is named only where the DNA matches it firmly. Size is omitted from some rows. Given values are once, few, many or a class for expanded clones.

TRBV6-5,TRBJ1-2,.,few,CASSYQGTYGYTF,TGTGCCAGCAGTTACCAGGGTACCTATGGCTACACCTTC
TRBV6-5,TRBJ2-7,.,.,CASSYSSAGLYEQYF,TGTGCCAGCAGTTACTCGTCGGCAGGGCTCTACGAGCAGTACTTC
TRBV29-1,TRBJ2-5,.,few,CSALGQQLQETQYF,TGCAGCGCCCTGGGACAACAACTCCAAGAGACCCAGTACTTC
TRBV7-9,TRBJ2-1,.,.,CASSSDRDTYNEQFF,TGTGCCAGTAGTTCAGACCGCGACACCTACAATGAGCAGTTCTTC
TRBV5-1,TRBJ1-4,.,.,CASMGQEEKLFF,TGCGCCAGCATGGGACAAGAAGAAAAACTGTTTTTT
TRBV12-3/TRBV12-4,TRBJ2-1,TRBD2,.,CASSFGGGGGRAFNEQFF,TGTGCCAGCAGTTTTGGTGGAGGTGGCGGGAGGGCCTTCAATGAGCAGTTCTTC
TRBV29-1,TRBJ2-7,.,.,CGVEDITSYEQYF,TGCGGCGTTGAGGATATAACCTCCTACGAGCAGTACTTC
TRBV3-1,TRBJ2-1,TRBD2,once,CASSQDPSSGRTVYNEQFF,TGTGCCAGCAGCCAAGACCCTTCTAGCGGGAGGACCGTTTACAATGAGCAGTTCTTC
TRBV11-2,TRBJ1-1,.,few,CASSLGPLQSWNTEAFF,TGTGCCAGCAGCTTAGGCCCACTACAGAGTTGGAACACTGAAGCTTTCTTT
TRBV20-1,TRBJ2-7,TRBD2,.,CSARERAVAGAVGNKQYF,TGCAGTGCTAGAGAGAGAGCGGTAGCGGGAGCAGTTGGGAACAAGCAGTACTTC
TRBV6-2/TRBV6-3,TRBJ2-6,TRBD2,.,CASSALAGATVLTF,TGTGCCAGCAGTGCCCTAGCGGGGGCCACCGTCCTGACTTTC
TRBV6-1,TRBJ1-4,.,.,CASSESAVGKLFF,TGTGCCAGCAGTGAAAGCGCTGTCGGAAAACTGTTTTTT
TRBV6-5,TRBJ1-5,TRBD1,few,CASSYGTGNQPQHF,TGTGCCAGCAGTTACGGGACAGGAAATCAGCCCCAGCATTTT
TRBV7-2,TRBJ2-7,.,many,CASSLVGLYEQYF,TGTGCCAGCAGCTTGGTGGGCCTCTACGAGCAGTACTTC
TRBV20-1,TRBJ1-5,TRBD1,few,CSARARAGGDQPQHF,TGCAGTGCTAGAGCCCGCGCAGGGGGCGATCAGCCCCAGCATTTT
TRBV4-1,TRBJ2-7,.,.,CASSQVGARSSYEQYF,TGCGCCAGCAGCCAAGTGGGGGCTAGGAGCTCCTACGAGCAGTACTTC
TRBV7-3,TRBJ2-3,TRBD2,.,CASSSPGRGPDTQYF,TGTGCCAGCAGCTCTCCGGGGAGGGGACCCGATACGCAGTATTTT
TRBV20-1,TRBJ2-5,TRBD2,.,CSAVLAGGQETQYF,TGCAGTGCTGTCCTAGCGGGAGGGCAAGAGACCCAGTACTTC
TRBV28,TRBJ2-3,TRBD1,.,CASSFGQGTTDTQYF,TGTGCCAGCAGTTTCGGACAGGGGACAACAGATACGCAGTATTTT
TRBV9,TRBJ2-4,TRBD1,.,CASSGQGQEYIQYF,TGTGCCAGCAGCGGCCAGGGACAGGAATACATTCAGTACTTC
TRBV6-6,TRBJ2-3,.,few,CASNSGTDTQYF,TGTGCCAGCAACTCCGGCACAGATACGCAGTATTTT
TRBV5-1,TRBJ2-7,TRBD2,few,CASSGSGRAVDEQYF,TGCGCCAGCAGCGGTAGCGGGAGGGCCGTGGACGAGCAGTACTTC
TRBV11-3,TRBJ1-4,TRBD1,.,CASSANSGTGSEKLFF,TGTGCCAGCAGCGCCAACTCCGGGACAGGGAGCGAAAAACTGTTTTTT
TRBV20-1,TRBJ2-3,.,once,CSARPAWGTDTQYF,TGCAGTGCAAGGCCGGCCTGGGGCACAGATACGCAGTATTTT
TRBV12-5,TRBJ1-2,.,.,CARGGNSNYGYTF,TGTGCTAGGGGAGGGAACTCTAACTATGGCTACACCTTC
TRBV7-8,TRBJ2-1,TRBD1,.,CASSLVRDRGYNEQFF,TGTGCCAGCAGCTTAGTACGGGACAGGGGATACAATGAGCAGTTCTTC
TRBV29-1,TRBJ2-7,.,many,CSVFGPLPYEQYF,TGCAGCGTTTTCGGACCTCTCCCCTACGAGCAGTACTTC
TRBV7-2,TRBJ1-5,TRBD1,few,CASSSRGYGTGSGRNQPQHF,TGTGCCAGCAGCTCCCGAGGATACGGGACAGGCAGCGGGCGCAATCAGCCCCAGCATTTT
TRBV20-1,TRBJ2-3,.,few,CSAYEGLTDTQYF,TGCAGTGCCTACGAGGGGCTCACAGATACGCAGTATTTT
TRBV10-3,TRBJ2-7,.,few,CAISGSGQGPRGEQYF,TGTGCCATCAGTGGCTCTGGACAAGGGCCCCGGGGCGAGCAGTACTTC
TRBV24-1,TRBJ2-3,.,.,CATSPATGASSTDTQYF,TGTGCCACCAGTCCCGCAACAGGAGCCTCTAGCACAGATACGCAGTATTTT
TRBV3-1,TRBJ1-2,.,once,CASSQAGSYTF,TGTGCCAGCAGCCAAGCTGGGAGCTACACCTTC
TRBV7-6,TRBJ2-2,.,.,CASSLDTRELFF,TGTGCCAGCAGCTTAGACACTCGGGAGCTGTTTTTT
TRBV7-2,TRBJ1-2,.,many,CASSSWTANYGYTF,TGTGCCAGCAGCTCCTGGACAGCTAACTATGGCTACACCTTC
TRBV20-1,TRBJ2-2,TRBD2,.,CSAGGVNSGSFGELFF,TGCAGTGCTGGGGGGGTGAATAGCGGGAGTTTCGGGGAGCTGTTTTTT
TRBV6-5,TRBJ1-5,.,.,CASSYSVPGGRQPQHF,TGTGCCAGCAGTTACTCTGTTCCCGGGGGCCGGCAGCCCCAGCATTTT
TRBV7-9,TRBJ1-2,TRBD1,.,CASSLAETGKINYGYTF,TGTGCCAGCAGCTTAGCTGAGACAGGGAAAATTAACTATGGCTACACCTTC
TRBV28,TRBJ2-4,TRBD1,.,CASRRRDRGNAIVKNIQYF,TGTGCCAGCAGGCGACGGGACAGGGGGAATGCGATAGTGAAAAACATTCAGTACTTC
TRBV27,TRBJ1-5,TRBD1,.,CASSMWTGGLNQPQHF,TGTGCCAGCAGTATGTGGACAGGGGGCTTAAATCAGCCCCAGCATTTT
TRBV10-3,TRBJ2-3,TRBD2,.,CAISGLAGSPTDTQYF,TGTGCCATCAGTGGATTAGCGGGGAGCCCCACAGATACGCAGTATTTT
TRBV7-2,TRBJ2-3,.,few,CASSSRSVVAQYF,TGTGCCAGCAGCTCCAGAAGCGTTGTGGCGCAGTATTTT
TRBV29-1,TRBJ2-5,.,many,CSVDNWVGSRETQYF,TGCAGCGTTGATAACTGGGTTGGGTCGAGGGAGACCCAGTACTTC
TRBV12-3/TRBV12-4,TRBJ2-1,TRBD2,.,CASSPLALRTSGGEQFF,TGTGCCAGCAGTCCTTTAGCACTTAGGACTAGCGGGGGGGAGCAGTTCTTC
TRBV4-3,TRBJ2-7,TRBD1,once,CASSQDGDRAYKQYF,TGCGCCAGCAGCCAAGATGGGGACAGAGCCTACAAGCAGTACTTC
TRBV7-3,TRBJ2-7,TRBD2,.,CVSSVLAGGPSEQYF,TGTGTCAGCAGCGTTCTAGCGGGAGGGCCCTCTGAGCAGTACTTC
TRBV7-7,TRBJ2-3,TRBD2,.,CASSRGLGSTDTQYF,TGTGCTAGCAGCCGCGGACTAGGAAGCACAGATACGCAGTATTTT
TRBV25-1,TRBJ2-7,TRBD1,many,CATGGKGDEQYF,TGTGCCACAGGGGGCAAAGGGGACGAGCAGTACTTC
TRBV4-1,TRBJ2-7,.,few,CASSQAPREQYF,TGCGCCAGCAGCCAAGCCCCACGCGAGCAGTACTTC
TRBV7-8,TRBJ2-5,TRBD2,many,CASSFPGLAGETQYF,TGTGCCAGCAGCTTCCCGGGACTAGCGGGAGAGACCCAGTACTTC
TRBV15,TRBJ2-1,.,.,CATSRVQGFNEQFF,TGTGCCACCAGCAGAGTACAGGGCTTCAATGAGCAGTTCTTC
TRBV28,TRBJ2-4,TRBD1,.,CASREETGGLSKNIQYF,TGTGCCAGCAGAGAGGAGACAGGGGGCCTTTCCAAAAACATTCAGTACTTC
TRBV5-6,TRBJ2-7,.,few,CASTEMGKFYEQYF,TGTGCCAGCACTGAAATGGGGAAATTCTACGAGCAGTACTTC
TRBV27,TRBJ2-7,TRBD1,few,CASTGQSAIEQYF,TGTGCCAGCACGGGACAGTCGGCAATCGAGCAGTACTTC
TRBV5-1,TRBJ2-3,TRBD1,.,CASSLGGTGGAHTQYF,TGCGCCAGCAGCTTGGGGGGGACAGGGGGCGCGCATACGCAGTATTTT
TRBV2,TRBJ1-2,.,few,CASSEARGFRYGYTF,TGTGCCAGCAGTGAAGCGAGGGGGTTTCGGTATGGCTACACCTTC
TRBV18,TRBJ2-7,TRBD2,few,CASSPLVAGVAFEQYF,TGTGCCAGCTCACCCCTGGTGGCGGGAGTAGCTTTCGAGCAGTACTTC
TRBV6-6,TRBJ2-1,.,.,CASRGRGQGDNEQFF,TGTGCCAGCAGGGGAAGGGGCCAGGGCGACAATGAGCAGTTCTTC
TRBV20-1,TRBJ1-5,.,.,CSARDGFGGYNQPQHF,TGCAGTGCTAGAGATGGATTCGGGGGGTACAATCAGCCCCAGCATTTT